This entry concerns a single T cell receptor (beta chain). The antigen remains undetermined. This sample is drawn from a study of shared clonotypes between healthy human individuals. In the authors' methods: As immunoSEQ supplied junction-only sequences (without quality scores), filtering differed. The table came from immunoSEQ multiplex PCR; TCRdb's copy has only in-frame clones and leaves some out. That table is the source of V, J and clone size, and D and trimming were worked out from the DNA. The sample includes over 1.4 million clones, 95% to 97% of them seen just once. General study points: Non-shared clonotypes were found to have lower generation probabilities than the clonotypes that were shared by all four of the sorted-subset donors.

Donors comprised only Caucasian adults living in Nashville, Tennessee. CDR3 length: 16 residues. The ends were cut back, 4 bases at V and 5 bases at J, with 20 bases in the middle. The germline gives CDR1 SGHTA, CDR2 FQGNSA. The TCR originated in a man aged 30-40 years in good health. The rearrangement joins TRBV7-2 to TRBJ2-5; D remains ambiguous. Material for sequencing was naive CD4+ T cells sorted from blood. The subset denotes: CD45RA+ positively selected. The CDR3 spells CASSSRSLRLRETQYF. CDR3 sequence (DNA): TGTGCCAGCAGCTCCCGTTCCCTACGCCTCAGGGAGACCCAGTACTTC. Combining the CDR3 with reference TRBV7-2 and TRBJ2-5 gives the whole variable domain GAGVSQSPSNKVTEKGKDVELRCDPISGHTALYWYRQSLGQGLEFLIYFQGNSAPDKSGLPSDRFSAERTGGSVSTLTIQRTQQEDSAVYLCASSSRSLRLRETQYFGPGTRLLVL.